The source of this T cell receptor (beta chain) is a study of blood T cell repertoires in COVID-19. Participants reported their clinical history, and cohort assignment relied on those reports. This clone was recorded only once. Only in-frame clones appear in the TCRdb table, and some are missing; sequencing was by immunoSEQ multiplex PCR. The repertoire consists of 220,000 or so clones, with roughly 89% occurring once and the leading ten covering approximately 6.2%. Trimming removed 4 bases from V and 0 bases from J; junction bases left unmatched: 2. CDR1 is SGHRS and CDR2 is YFSETQ in the germline V gene. The CDR3 sequence is 15 residues long.

V gene TRBV5-1 combines with J gene TRBJ1-2; 11 nucleotides agree with TRBD1. The clonotype was recovered from a woman between 40 and 50 years old who had recovered from COVID-19. The sequenced sample consisted of PBMCs or T cells enriched from blood (not recorded which). The CDR3 coding sequence is TGCGCCAGCAGCCCGGGACAGGGGGCTAACTATGGCTACACCTTC. Amino acid sequence: CASSPGQGANYGYTF.